Detailed here is one T cell receptor (beta chain). This specimen belongs to a study of cytomegalovirus exposure and HLA in healthy donors. PCR primers comprised 60 Vbeta and 13 Jbeta primers. Assay: immunoSEQ multiplex PCR; the TCRdb copy retains only in-frame clones and omits some. Seen here are some 130,000 clones, approximately 78% observed once, and the top ten hold approximately 2.9%. The sequence was collected from a human donor in good health. Input material: PBMCs.

This chain's CDR3 is CASNRGTNEKLFF. The CDR3 DNA is TGTGCCAGCAATCGGGGGACTAATGAAAAACTGTTTTTT. J is TRBJ1-4 and V is TRBV16; perhaps TRBD1 as D (5 bases). V lost 7 bases to trimming and J lost 2 bases, with 8 bases between them. This CDR3 is built from 13 residues. The germline gives CDR1 KGHSY, CDR2 FQNENV.